The source of this TCR beta chain is a study of CD8+ T cells in alopecia areata. Treatment defined: oral pan-JAK inhibitor, 5-10 mg twice daily. Germline assignment: CDR1 KGHSH and CDR2 LQKENI. CDR3 length: 15 amino acids. The V gene end was trimmed by 6 bases and the J gene end by 4 bases; junction bases not matched to a gene: 7. Investigators isolated RNA and reverse transcribed it into cDNA to act as the sequencing template. Assay: immunoSEQ multiplex PCR; the TCRdb copy retains only in-frame clones and omits some. This table holds 120,000 or so clones, under 65% found once. The source material was CD4+ T cells sorted from blood, sampled at week 4, from a patient treated with tofacitinib. The TCR comes from a human donor with alopecia areata. The gene calls are TRBV18 and TRBJ1-4; 8 bases agree with TRBD1. The CDR3 DNA is TGTGCCAGCTCGTCAGGACAGGGTAATAATGAAAAACTGTTTTTT. Residues: CASSSGQGNNEKLFF.